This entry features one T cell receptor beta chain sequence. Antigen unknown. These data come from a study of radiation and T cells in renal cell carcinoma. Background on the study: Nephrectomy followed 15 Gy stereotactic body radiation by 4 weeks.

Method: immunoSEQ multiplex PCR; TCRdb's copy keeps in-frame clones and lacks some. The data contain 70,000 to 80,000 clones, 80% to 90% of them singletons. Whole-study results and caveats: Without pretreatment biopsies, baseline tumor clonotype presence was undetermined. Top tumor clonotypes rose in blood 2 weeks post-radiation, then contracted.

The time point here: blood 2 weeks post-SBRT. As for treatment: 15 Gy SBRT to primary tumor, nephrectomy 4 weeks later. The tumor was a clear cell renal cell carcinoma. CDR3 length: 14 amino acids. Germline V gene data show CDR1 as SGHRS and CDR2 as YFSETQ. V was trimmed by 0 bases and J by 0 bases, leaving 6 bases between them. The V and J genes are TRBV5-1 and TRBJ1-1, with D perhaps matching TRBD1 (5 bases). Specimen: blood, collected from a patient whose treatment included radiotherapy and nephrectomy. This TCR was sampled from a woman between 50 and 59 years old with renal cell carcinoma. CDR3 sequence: CASSLARVNTEAFF. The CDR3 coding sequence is TGCGCCAGCAGCTTGGCCAGGGTGAACACTGAAGCTTTCTTT.